This T cell receptor beta chain was recovered during a study of Ad26.COV2.S vaccination and SARS-CoV-2 variants. Profiled with immunoSEQ multiplex PCR; TCRdb holds only in-frame clones, not every one. The sample shows about 97,000 clones, 80% of them seen only once. Study-wide results and limits: CD8+ and CD4+ T cells specific for spike reportedly responded with substantial breadth after vaccination.

Turning to this clone: Its target is not known.

Germline V gives CDR1 SGHTA, CDR2 FQGNSA. Trimming removed 5 bases at V and 2 bases at J, with 9 bases between. The CDR3 extends over 13 amino acids. This receptor was identified in a human donor who had recovered from COVID-19. J is TRBJ1-1 and V is TRBV7-2; D is uncertain. The sample consisted of peripheral blood, taken after recovery from COVID-19. The CDR3 loop reads CASSPTPNTEAFF. Written as DNA, the CDR3 is TGTGCCAGCAGCCCTACGCCAAACACTGAAGCTTTCTTT.